Below, 20 T cell receptor beta chains from the same sample are listed, as sequenced in a study of CD4 T cells in relation to SARS-CoV-2 and coronaviruses. Unexposed donor CD4+ T cells date from 2011-2018, before the COVID-19 pandemic. CD4+ T cells were isolated from the cells after about nine days of culture. For these TCRs, the target antigens are not known. The repertoire was sequenced with immunoSEQ multiplex PCR; TCRdb's copy has only in-frame clones and lacks some. The profile shows under 20,000 clones, approximately 75% of them singletons. Sample: CD4+ T cells from PBMCs, cultured in vitro. The receptors were gathered from a human donor in good health.

The chain employs TRBV14 and TRBJ1-1; D not certain. The germline V gene encodes CDR1 SGHDN and CDR2 FVKESK. V dropped 2 bases and J dropped 8 bases, with 12 bases sitting between them. This CDR3 spans 13 amino acids. The CDR3 DNA reads as TGTGCCAGCAGCCAATTTCCGGGCGGAGAAGCTTTCTTT. Amino acid sequence: CASSQFPGGEAFF.

The chain has TRBV6-6 and TRBJ1-1; perhaps TRBD1 as D (5 bases). The length of the CDR3 is 16 residues. The V end lost 2 bases, the J end lost 2 bases, and 15 bases lay between the germline ends. From germline, CDR1 is MNHNY and CDR2 SVGAGI (reference sequence). The CDR3 spells CASSYPQGVGNTEAFF. The CDR3, as DNA: TGTGCCAGCAGTTACCCGCAGGGTGTAGGTAACACTGAAGCTTTCTTT.

V is TRBV3-1 (or the pseudogene TRBV3-2) and J is TRBJ2-7; D could derive from TRBD1 or TRBD2 (5 bases each). Germline V gene data show CDR1 as LGHDT and CDR2 as YNNKEL (reference sequence). There are 14 residues in the CDR3. V dropped 0 bases and J dropped 2 bases, with 8 bases sitting between them. The CDR3: CASSQEGEPYEQYF. The CDR3 region has the DNA TGTGCCAGCAGCCAAGAGGGGGAGCCCTACGAGCAGTACTTC.

The V gene is TRBV6-5, the J gene TRBJ2-1; 14 positions agree with TRBD2. The V segment lost 4 bases and the J segment 10 bases; nucleotides outside the gene matches: 9. From germline, CDR1 is MNHEY and CDR2 SVGAGI. The CDR3 has 16 residues. DNA for the CDR3: TGTGCCAGCAGTTCACTGACTAGCGGGAGGGTAGGAGAGCAGTTCTTC. It encodes CASSSLTSGRVGEQFF.

This rearrangement joins TRBV27 to TRBJ2-7; TRBD2 agrees at 7 bases. The J segment lost 6 bases and the V segment lost 6 bases, leaving 11 bases of the junction unmatched. Germline CDR1 reads MNHEY; CDR2 reads SMNVEV (reference sequence). This CDR3 contains 14 residues. The CDR3 region is CASSRSTGGIEQYF. For the CDR3, the DNA is TGTGCCAGCAGCCGATCAACGGGAGGTATCGAGCAGTACTTC.

The chain uses TRBV11-2 and TRBJ2-7, with 8 bases fitting TRBD1. CDR1 SGHAT and CDR2 FQNNGV come from the germline V gene. With 1 base clipped from V and 1 base from J, the junction kept 9 bases outside the gene matches. This CDR3 contains 17 residues. CDR3: CASSLVTPGGGSYEQYF. CDR3 bases: TGTGCCAGCAGCTTAGTTACCCCAGGGGGCGGGTCCTACGAGCAGTACTTC.

The sample holds one count of this clone. V usage is TRBV11-2 and J usage is TRBJ1-2, with unresolved D. Trimming left V 5 bases short and J 4 bases short, with 17 bases between. CDR3 length: 15 residues. Germline V lookup: CDR1 SGHAT, CDR2 FQNNGV. This CDR3 reads CASSSRHGQTYGYTF. DNA for the CDR3: TGTGCCAGCAGCAGCCGACATGGGCAGACCTATGGCTACACCTTC.

V is TRBV7-9 and J is TRBJ2-1; 11 bases match TRBD2. The V gene's germline CDR1 is SEHNR and CDR2 FQNEAQ (reference sequence). V dropped 5 bases and J dropped 12; count of bases not matched to a gene: 3. This CDR3 comprises 12 residues. The CDR3 protein is CASSGTSGPQFF. CDR3 nucleotide sequence: TGTGCCAGCAGCGGGACTAGCGGTCCGCAGTTCTTC. Using reference TRBV7-9 and TRBJ2-1 for the parts outside the CDR3, the full variable domain is DTGVSQNPRHKITKRGQNVTFRCDPISEHNRLYWYRQTLGQGPEFLTYFQNEAQLEKSRLLSDRFSAERPKGSFSTLEIQRTEQGDSAMYLCASSGTSGPQFFGPGTRLTVL.

The chain recombines TRBV2 with TRBJ1-3, with TRBD1 identical over 10 bases. V shed 6 bases, J shed 2 bases, and the junction held 1 base outside the gene matches. Germline V gene lookup returns CDR1 SNHLY and CDR2 FYNNEI. The CDR3 totals 14 residues. In DNA form, the CDR3 reads TGTGCCAGCAGGGGGACAGGGGCTGGAAACACCATATATTTT. Its protein product is CASRGTGAGNTIYF. Looking up the rest from reference TRBV2 and TRBJ1-3 gives the full variable domain: EPEVTQTPSHQVTQMGQEVILRCVPISNHLYFYWYRQILGQKVEFLVSFYNNEISEKSEIFDDQFSVERPDGSNFTLKIRSTKLEDSAMYFCASRGTGAGNTIYFGEGSWLTVV.

The chain has TRBV29-1 and TRBJ2-5; 11 positions agree with TRBD2. CDR1 and CDR2 from the germline V gene are SQVTM and ANQGSEA. Trimming cost V 7 bases and J 5 bases; bases outside gene matches: 9. The CDR3 is 14 amino acids. The DNA for the CDR3 is TGCAGCGGTTCGCTAGCGGGGGGACCGGAGACCCAGTACTTC. Its protein is CSGSLAGGPETQYF.

The rearrangement uses TRBV9 and TRBJ2-7; D is undetermined. CDR1 and CDR2 (germline): SGDLS, YYNGEE. This CDR3 has 14 amino acids. V shed 0 bases and J shed 5 bases, with 12 bases lying between them. The CDR3 DNA sequence: TGTGCCAGCAGCGTAGAACCAGGTCTCAACGAGCAGTACTTC. This gives the protein CASSVEPGLNEQYF.

The chain employs TRBV24-1 and TRBJ1-1, with 8 bases matching TRBD1. CDR1 is KGHDR, CDR2 SFDVKD, per germline. After removal of 7 bases from V and 5 bases from J, the junction contained 5 bases not matched to a gene. The CDR3 spans 13 residues. DNA of the CDR3: TGTGCCACCAGACAGGGGGGAGGAACTGAAGCTTTCTTT. The encoded protein is CATRQGGGTEAFF.

The chain recombines TRBV7-3 with TRBJ2-7; D is perhaps TRBD1 (6 bases). The CDR3 extends over 14 amino acids. Germline CDR1 and CDR2: SGHTA and FQGTGA. The V gene lost 4 bases and the J gene lost 8 bases, with 18 bases spanning the gap. For the CDR3, the DNA is TGTGCCAGCAGCTCAGGGGTTTTTGTCCCGCAGCAGTACTTC. Its protein is CASSSGVFVPQQYF.

The chain links TRBV5-8 to TRBJ2-5; perhaps TRBD1 as D (8 bases). Between the trimmed V and J ends, which lost 5 bases and 5 bases, there was a span of 16 bases. This CDR3 is 14 amino acids long. Germline V gene sequence: CDR1 SGHTS, CDR2 YDEGEE. CDR3 residues: CASRDREGSETQYF. For the CDR3, the DNA is TGTGCCAGCAGGGACAGGGAGGGTTCGGAGACCCAGTACTTC.

The chain is built from TRBV28 and TRBJ2-2, with D maybe TRBD1 (5 bases). V was clipped by 6 bases and J by 4 bases, with 18 bases between them. Germline V gives CDR1 MDHEN, CDR2 SYDVKM. This CDR3 spans 16 amino acids. The CDR3 nucleotides read TGTGCCAGCAGACCTAGACAGTTTGGGGCCACCGGGGAGCTGTTTTTT. Its protein product is CASRPRQFGATGELFF.

The chain couples TRBV6-5 to TRBJ2-7; no clear D gene. Germline V gene sequence: CDR1 MNHEY, CDR2 SVGAGI. Deletions cut 6 bases from V and 4 bases from J, with 13 bases between. The CDR3 runs to 13 residues. CDR3 sequence (DNA): TGTGCCAGCAGGGTCTTAGCATCGTACGAGCAGTACTTC. Amino acids: CASRVLASYEQYF.

The chain joins TRBV19 to TRBJ1-1; the D gene is possibly TRBD1 (5 bases). V lost 11 bases to trimming and J lost 10 bases, with 17 bases between them. The germline CDR1 and CDR2 sequences are LNHDA and SQIVND (reference sequence). This CDR3 contains 11 residues. The CDR3 protein is CASGGTFGAFF. In nucleotides, the CDR3 is TGTGCCTCTGGTGGGACCTTCGGAGCTTTCTTT.

CDR3 nucleotide sequence: TGTGCCAGCAGTGACTCGGACGTCTCTGGGGCCAACGTCCTGACTTTC. Its protein is CASSDSDVSGANVLTF. The chain carries TRBV6-4 and TRBJ2-6; D unresolved. The CDR3 contains 16 residues. Per germline, CDR1 MRHNA and CDR2 SNTAGT. Trimming took 0 bases from V and 0 from J, leaving 6 bases between them.

The chain joins TRBV9 to TRBJ2-5; 9 positions match TRBD2. The CDR3 is 16 amino acids. Trimming cost V 4 bases and J 5 bases; bases outside gene matches: 12. CDR1 is SGDLS, CDR2 YYNGEE, per germline. The CDR3 DNA follows: TGTGCCAGCAGCCCCGCCCCTCGTAGCGGGAGTGAGACCCAGTACTTC. The encoded protein is CASSPAPRSGSETQYF.

The chain couples TRBV12-2 to TRBJ1-6. TRBV12-2 is an annotated pseudogene. The CDR3 sequence is 16 residues long. The CDR3 here is CASAGRRSSYNSPLHF. DNA of the CDR3: TGTGCAAGTGCCGGGAGGAGGAGCTCCTATAATTCACCCCTCCACTTT.